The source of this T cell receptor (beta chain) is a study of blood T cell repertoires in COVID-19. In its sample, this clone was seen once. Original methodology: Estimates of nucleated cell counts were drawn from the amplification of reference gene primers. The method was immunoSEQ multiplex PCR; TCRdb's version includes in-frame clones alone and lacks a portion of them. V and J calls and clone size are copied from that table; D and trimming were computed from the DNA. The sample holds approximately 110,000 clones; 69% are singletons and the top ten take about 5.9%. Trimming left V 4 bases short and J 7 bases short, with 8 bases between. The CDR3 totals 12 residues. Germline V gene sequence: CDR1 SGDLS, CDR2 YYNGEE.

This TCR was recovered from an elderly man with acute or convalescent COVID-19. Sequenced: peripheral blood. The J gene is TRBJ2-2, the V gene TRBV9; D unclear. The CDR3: CASSLAYGELFF. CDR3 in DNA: TGTGCCAGCAGCCTCGCGTACGGGGAGCTGTTTTTT.